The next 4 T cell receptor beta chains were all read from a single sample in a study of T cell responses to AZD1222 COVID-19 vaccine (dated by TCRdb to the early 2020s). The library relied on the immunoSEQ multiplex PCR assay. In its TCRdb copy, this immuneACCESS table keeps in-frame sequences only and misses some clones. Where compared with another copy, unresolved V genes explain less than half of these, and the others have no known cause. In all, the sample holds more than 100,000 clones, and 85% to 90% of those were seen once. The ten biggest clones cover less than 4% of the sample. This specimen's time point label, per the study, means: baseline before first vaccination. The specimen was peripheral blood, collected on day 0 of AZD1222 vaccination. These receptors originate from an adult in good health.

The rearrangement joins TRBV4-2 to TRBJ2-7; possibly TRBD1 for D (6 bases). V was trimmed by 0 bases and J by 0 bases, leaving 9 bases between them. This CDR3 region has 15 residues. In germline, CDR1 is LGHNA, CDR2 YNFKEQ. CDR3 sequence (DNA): TGTGCCAGCAGCCAAGAAGGGGACAACTCCTACGAGCAGTACTTC. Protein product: CASSQEGDNSYEQYF.

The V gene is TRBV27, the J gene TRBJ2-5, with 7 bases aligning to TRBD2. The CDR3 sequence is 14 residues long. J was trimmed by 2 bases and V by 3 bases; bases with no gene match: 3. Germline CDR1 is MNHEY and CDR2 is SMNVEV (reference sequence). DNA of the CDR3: TGTGCCAGCAGTTTCGGGGGGAGTCAAGAGACCCAGTACTTC. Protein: CASSFGGSQETQYF.

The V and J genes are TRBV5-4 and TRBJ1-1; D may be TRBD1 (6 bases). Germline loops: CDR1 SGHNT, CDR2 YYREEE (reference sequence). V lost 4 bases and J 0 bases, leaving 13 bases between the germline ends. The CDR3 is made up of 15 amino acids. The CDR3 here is CASSPPDRMNTEAFF. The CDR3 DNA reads TGTGCCAGCAGCCCCCCGGACAGAATGAACACTGAAGCTTTCTTT.

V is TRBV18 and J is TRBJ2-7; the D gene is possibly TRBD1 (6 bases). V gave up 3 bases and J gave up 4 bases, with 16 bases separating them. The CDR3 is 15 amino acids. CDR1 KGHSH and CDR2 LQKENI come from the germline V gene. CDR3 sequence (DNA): TGTGCCAGCTCACCCCGGGACATAACCTTTTACGAGCAGTACTTC. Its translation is CASSPRDITFYEQYF.